This entry lists 6 T cell receptor beta chains sequenced from one sample in a study of shared clonotypes between healthy human individuals. As defined, naive CD8 cells were CD45RO-negative and positively selected for CCR7, with terminally differentiated effector memory CD45RA+ cells excluded. Profiling relied on immunoSEQ multiplex PCR, and the TCRdb table lists in-frame clones only, not all of them. This repertoire shows some 2.1 million clones, about 93% found once; its top ten account for more than 1.5%. Sequences were obtained from naive CD8+ T cells from PBMCs. The origin of the receptors is a young man in good health. Some clones in this sample may be carry-over from other donors' samples.

The rearrangement links TRBV12-5 to TRBJ1-5, with D uncertain. Trimming removed 8 bases at V and 4 bases at J, with 12 bases between. Germline CDR1 reads LGHNT; CDR2 reads FRNRAP. There are 13 residues in the CDR3. CDR3 residues: CASSGNENQPQHF. CDR3 nucleotide sequence: TGTGCTAGTTCGGGGAACGAAAATCAGCCCCAGCATTTT.

This sequence joins TRBV29-1 and TRBJ2-3, with a weak D call TRBD2 (6 bases). The germline V gene has CDR1 SQVTM and CDR2 ANQGSEA. The CDR3 has 15 residues. V gave up 6 bases and J gave up 4 bases, with 20 bases separating them. Here the CDR3 reads CSVEITSFRADTQYF. The CDR3 nucleotides are TGCAGCGTGGAAATAACTAGCTTTCGAGCAGATACGCAGTATTTT.

This chain connects TRBV10-3 to TRBJ2-2; TRBD2 matches at 11 bases. Germline V CDR1 and CDR2: ENHRY, SYGVKD. J gave up 5 bases and V 3 bases, and 5 bases lay outside the gene matches. The CDR3 consists of 16 residues. CDR3 in amino acids: CAISDVLAGVTGELFF. CDR3 coding DNA: TGTGCCATCAGTGACGTACTAGCGGGAGTGACCGGGGAGCTGTTTTTT.

The chain carries TRBV10-3 and TRBJ2-2, with TRBD2 matching 8 bases. The length of the CDR3 is 14 residues. V was clipped by 8 bases and J by 2 bases; unmatched bases: 4. From germline, CDR1 is ENHRY and CDR2 SYGVKD. CDR3 loop: CAIRSGGNTGELFF. In nucleotides, the CDR3 is TGTGCCATCCGGAGCGGGGGCAACACCGGGGAGCTGTTTTTT.

The chain recombines TRBV20-1 with TRBJ2-1, with a possible D match to TRBD2 (7 bases). Looked up from germline, CDR1 is DFQATT and CDR2 is SNEGSKA (reference sequence). CDR3 length equals 11 residues. V dropped 5 bases and J dropped 11 bases, with 13 bases sitting between them. This CDR3 reads CSAYREGKQFF. Written as DNA, the CDR3 is TGCAGTGCTTACAGGGAGGGGAAGCAGTTCTTC.

The chain links TRBV7-8 to TRBJ2-3; TRBD1 or TRBD2 may be the D gene (5 bases each). V lost 3 bases, J lost 0 bases, and 10 bases lay in between. Looked up from germline, CDR1 is SGHVS and CDR2 is FQNEAQ. The length of the CDR3 is 15 residues. This CDR3 reads CASSFGTLSTDTQYF. CDR3 DNA: TGTGCCAGCAGCTTTGGGACCCTTAGCACAGATACGCAGTATTTT.